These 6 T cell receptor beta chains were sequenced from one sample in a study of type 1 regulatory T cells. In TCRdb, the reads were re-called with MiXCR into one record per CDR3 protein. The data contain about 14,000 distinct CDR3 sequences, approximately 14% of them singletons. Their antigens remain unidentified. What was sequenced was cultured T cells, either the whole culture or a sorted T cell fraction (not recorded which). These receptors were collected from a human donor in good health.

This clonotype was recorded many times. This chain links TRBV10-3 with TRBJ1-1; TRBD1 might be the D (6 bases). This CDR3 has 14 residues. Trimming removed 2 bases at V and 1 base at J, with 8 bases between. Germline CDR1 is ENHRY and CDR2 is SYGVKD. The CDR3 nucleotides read TGTGCCATCAGTGAGGTGACAGGGAACACTGAAGCTTTCTTT. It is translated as CAISEVTGNTEAFF.

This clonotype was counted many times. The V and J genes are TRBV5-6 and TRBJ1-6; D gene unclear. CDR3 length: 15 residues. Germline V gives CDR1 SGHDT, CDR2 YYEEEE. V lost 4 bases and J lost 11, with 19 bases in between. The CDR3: CASSPKRGWDPPLHF. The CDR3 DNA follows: TGTGCCAGCAGCCCTAAGCGGGGTTGGGATCCACCCCTCCACTTT.

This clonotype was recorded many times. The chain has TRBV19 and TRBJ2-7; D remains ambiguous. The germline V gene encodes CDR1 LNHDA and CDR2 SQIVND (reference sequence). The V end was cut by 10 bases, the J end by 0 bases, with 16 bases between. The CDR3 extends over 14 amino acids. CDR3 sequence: CATSQLVSSYEQYF. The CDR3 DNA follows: TGTGCCACCTCACAACTTGTAAGCTCCTACGAGCAGTACTTC.

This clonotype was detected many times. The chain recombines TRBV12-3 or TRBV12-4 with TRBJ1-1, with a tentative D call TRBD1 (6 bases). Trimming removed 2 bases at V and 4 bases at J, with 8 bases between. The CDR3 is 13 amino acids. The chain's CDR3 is CASSLSGATEAFF. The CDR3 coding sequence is TGTGCCAGCAGTTTATCAGGGGCCACTGAAGCTTTCTTT.

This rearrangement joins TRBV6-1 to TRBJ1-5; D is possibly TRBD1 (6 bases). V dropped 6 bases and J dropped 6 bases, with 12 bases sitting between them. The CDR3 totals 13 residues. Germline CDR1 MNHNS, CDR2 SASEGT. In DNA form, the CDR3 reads TGTGCCAGCAGAGAGGGGGTAACTCAGCCCCAGCATTTT. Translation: CASREGVTQPQHF.

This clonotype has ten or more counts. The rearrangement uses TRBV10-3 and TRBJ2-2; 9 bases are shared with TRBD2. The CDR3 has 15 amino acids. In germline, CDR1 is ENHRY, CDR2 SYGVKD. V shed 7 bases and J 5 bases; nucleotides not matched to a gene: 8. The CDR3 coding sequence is TGTGCCATCATGCTCCTAGCGGGAAATACCGGGGAGCTGTTTTTT. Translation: CAIMLLAGNTGELFF.